The 17 T cell receptor beta chains below were found in one sample sequenced in a study of OX40 agonist ivuxolimab in advanced cancers. Measured with immunoSEQ multiplex PCR; TCRdb has only the in-frame clones, and not every one. The sample consists of about 18,000 clones, about two thirds of them appearing once. Sequenced here: CD4+ or CD8+ T cells sorted from blood, sampled in a trial of the OX40 agonist ivuxolimab. Source of these receptors: an adult with an advanced solid tumor such as melanoma, head and neck, liver or kidney cancer.

J is TRBJ1-1 and V is TRBV7-8; unclear D gene. CDR1 and CDR2 from the germline V gene are SGHVS and FQNEAQ. The CDR3 contains 14 residues. Between the trimmed V and J ends, which lost 1 base and 4 bases, there was a span of 10 bases. CDR3: CASSLGVRVTEAFF. CDR3 sequence (DNA): TGTGCCAGCAGCTTAGGAGTCCGTGTCACTGAAGCTTTCTTT. The entire variable domain, with the rest obtained from reference TRBV7-8 and TRBJ1-1, is as follows: GAGVSQSPRYKVAKRGQDVALRCDPISGHVSLFWYQQALGQGPEFLTYFQNEAQLDKSGLPSDRFFAERPEGSVSTLKIQRTQQEDSAVYLCASSLGVRVTEAFFGQGTRLTVV.

The chain combines TRBV5-1 with TRBJ1-1; a weak D match, TRBD1 (5 bases). V lost 1 base and J lost 8, with 12 bases in between. CDR3 length: 13 residues. Germline CDR1 reads SGHRS; CDR2 reads YFSETQ. The CDR3 is CASSLRVEGEAFF. As DNA, the CDR3 is TGCGCCAGCAGCTTGAGGGTTGAGGGGGAAGCTTTCTTT.

DNA of the CDR3: TGTGCCAGCAGTCCTAACCCAGACTACAATGAGCAGTTCTTC. Amino acids: CASSPNPDYNEQFF. This rearrangement joins TRBV6-5 to TRBJ2-1; no clear D. The CDR3 is 14 amino acids. The germline V gene has CDR1 MNHEY and CDR2 SVGAGI. The V gene lost 5 bases and the J gene lost 3 bases, with 11 bases spanning the gap.

V usage is TRBV13 and J usage is TRBJ2-7; 7 bases are a match to TRBD1. The J segment lost 6 bases and the V segment lost 0 bases, leaving 8 bases of the junction unmatched. CDR1 is PRHDT and CDR2 is FYEKMQ in the germline V gene (reference sequence). This CDR3 has 15 residues. The CDR3 here is CASSLGLLTGSEQYF. CDR3 DNA: TGTGCCAGCAGCTTAGGGTTGTTGACAGGGAGCGAGCAGTACTTC.

The gene calls are TRBV5-1 and TRBJ2-7; D is perhaps TRBD1 or TRBD2 (5 bases each). The germline V gene has CDR1 SGHRS and CDR2 YFSETQ. The CDR3 contains 15 residues. Trimming shortened V by 0 bases and J by 3 bases, and 13 bases separated the two germline ends. The CDR3 is CASSLAFGTYYEQYF. The CDR3 nucleotides read TGCGCCAGCAGCTTGGCCTTTGGGACGTACTACGAGCAGTACTTC.

V gene TRBV11-2 combines with J gene TRBJ2-2; TRBD2 matches at 7 bases. The CDR3 sequence is 14 residues long. V lost 5 bases to trimming and J lost 3 bases; unmatched junction nucleotides: 3. CDR1 and CDR2 (germline): SGHAT, FQNNGV. This CDR3 reads CASSTRGDTGELFF. Written as DNA, the CDR3 is TGTGCCAGCAGCACCCGGGGGGACACCGGGGAGCTGTTTTTT. The full variable domain, rest sourced from reference TRBV11-2 and TRBJ2-2, is EAGVAQSPRYKIIEKRQSVAFWCNPISGHATLYWYQQILGQGPKLLIQFQNNGVVDDSQLPKDRFSAERLKGVDSTLKIQPAKLEDSAVYLCASSTRGDTGELFFGEGSRLTVL.

The V gene is TRBV6-6, the J gene TRBJ2-5; 7 bases are shared with TRBD1. Germline CDR1 MNHNY, CDR2 SVGAGI (reference sequence). This CDR3 comprises 14 residues. J was trimmed by 5 bases and V by 6 bases; bases with no gene match: 9. The CDR3 region has the DNA TGTGCCAGCAGCCATCGGACAGGCAGGGAGACCCAGTACTTC. It is translated as CASSHRTGRETQYF.

This clone was recorded once. Additional DNA sequences in this sample encode the identical CDR3. This sequence joins TRBV5-4 and TRBJ1-1; D gene ambiguous. Between the trimmed V and J ends, which lost 4 bases and 4 bases, there was a span of 14 bases. The germline V gene has CDR1 SGHNT and CDR2 YYREEE (reference sequence). The CDR3 is 14 residues long. In nucleotides, the CDR3 is TGTGCCAGCAGCACGTCCGCCCCTCTCACTGAAGCTTTCTTT. Translating it yields CASSTSAPLTEAFF.

This rearrangement joins TRBV15 to TRBJ2-3, with 9 bases lining up with TRBD2. Looked up from germline, CDR1 is LNHNV and CDR2 is YYDKDF (reference sequence). The CDR3 contains 15 residues. Trimming cost V 1 base and J 6 bases; bases outside gene matches: 5. CDR3 in amino acids: CATSRGAGGADTQYF. In nucleotides, the CDR3 is TGTGCCACCAGCAGAGGAGCGGGAGGTGCGGATACGCAGTATTTT.

The J gene is TRBJ2-1, the V gene TRBV14; 9 bases line up with TRBD2. Germline assignment: CDR1 SGHDN and CDR2 FVKESK. The V segment lost 0 bases and the J segment 6 bases; nucleotides outside the gene matches: 3. The CDR3 extends over 15 amino acids. Written as DNA, the CDR3 is TGTGCCAGCAGCCAAGATCTGACTAGCGGCAATGAGCAGTTCTTC. Translated: CASSQDLTSGNEQFF.

This rearrangement joins TRBV9 to TRBJ2-2; perhaps TRBD2 as D (6 bases). This CDR3 is 14 amino acids long. V was trimmed by 0 bases and J by 7 bases, leaving 10 bases between them. Germline V gene data show CDR1 as SGDLS and CDR2 as YYNGEE. The CDR3 nucleotides are TGTGCCAGCAGCGTAGTCCAGGGAGGCGGGGAGCTGTTTTTT. Translated, it gives CASSVVQGGGELFF.

This rearrangement joins TRBV28 to TRBJ2-3, with D possibly being TRBD1 or TRBD2 (5 bases each). The germline V gene encodes CDR1 MDHEN and CDR2 SYDVKM. This CDR3 spans 11 amino acids. Trimming left V 5 bases short and J 8 bases short, with 8 bases between. The CDR3 loop reads CASSPGGTQYF. The CDR3 coding sequence is TGTGCCAGCAGTCCTGGGGGTACGCAGTATTTT.

The J gene is TRBJ2-7, the V gene TRBV7-8; D is tentatively TRBD1 or TRBD2 (5 bases each). Germline assignment: CDR1 SGHVS and CDR2 FQNEAQ. The CDR3 spans 16 residues. V lost 1 base to trimming and J lost 7 bases, with 20 bases between them. CDR3 nucleotides: TGTGCCAGCAGCTTAGGAAGGGACGGCGCCCTCCCGGAGCAGTACTTC. Translated, it gives CASSLGRDGALPEQYF.

This clone appeared a single time. J is TRBJ2-7 and V is TRBV6-1; D is perhaps TRBD2 (5 bases). CDR1 is MNHNS and CDR2 is SASEGT in the germline V gene. V was cut by 6 bases and J by 6 bases, with 18 bases left in between. The CDR3 has 14 residues. The CDR3 spells CASSLEGSGAEQYF. CDR3 nucleotides: TGTGCCAGCAGCCTAGAGGGCTCCGGAGCCGAGCAGTACTTC.

The J gene is TRBJ2-7, the V gene TRBV6-1; 7 bases agree with TRBD2. This CDR3 contains 14 residues. V shed 4 bases, J shed 2 bases, and the junction held 5 bases outside the gene matches. Per the germline V gene, CDR1 is MNHNS and CDR2 is SASEGT. The CDR3 here is CASSVQRGTYEQYF. In nucleotides, the CDR3 is TGTGCCAGCAGTGTGCAGCGGGGAACCTACGAGCAGTACTTC.

This clone was detected a few times. V usage is TRBV11-2 and J usage is TRBJ1-2, with 8 bases lining up with TRBD1. V gave up 5 bases and J gave up 5 bases; unmatched junction bases: 7. This CDR3 has 14 amino acids. In germline, CDR1 is SGHAT, CDR2 FQNNGV. This chain's CDR3 is CASSPEDRAYGYTF. The CDR3 region has the DNA TGTGCCAGCAGCCCCGAGGACAGGGCGTATGGCTACACCTTC.

CDR3 nucleotides: TGTGCCAGTAGTATTAAGCGGGACTACGAGCAGTACTTC. Translation gives CASSIKRDYEQYF. The chain has TRBV19 and TRBJ2-7; 7 nucleotides agree with TRBD2. Germline values: CDR1 LNHDA, CDR2 SQIVND (reference sequence). The CDR3 is 13 residues long. V lost 3 bases, J lost 3 bases, and 2 bases stayed unmatched.